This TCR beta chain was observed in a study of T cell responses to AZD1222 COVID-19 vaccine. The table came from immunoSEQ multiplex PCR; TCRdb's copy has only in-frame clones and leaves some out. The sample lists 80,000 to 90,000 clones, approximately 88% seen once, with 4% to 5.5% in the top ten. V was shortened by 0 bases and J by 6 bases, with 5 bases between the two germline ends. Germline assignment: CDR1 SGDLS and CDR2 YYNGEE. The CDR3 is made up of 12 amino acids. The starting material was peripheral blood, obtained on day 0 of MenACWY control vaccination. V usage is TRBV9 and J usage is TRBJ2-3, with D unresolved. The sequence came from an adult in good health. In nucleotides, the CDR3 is TGTGCCAGCAGCGTAGCTCTGGATACGCAGTATTTT. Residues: CASSVALDTQYF. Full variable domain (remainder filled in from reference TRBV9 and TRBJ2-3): DSGVTQTPKHLITATGQRVTLRCSPRSGDLSVYWYQQSLDQGLQFLIQYYNGEERAKGNILERFSAQQFPDLHSELNLSSLELGDSALYFCASSVALDTQYFGPGTRLTVL.